The 13 T cell receptor beta chains listed next were all sequenced from one sample in a study of T cell changes during pregnancy in multiple sclerosis. Only in-frame clones appear in the TCRdb table, and some are missing; sequencing was by immunoSEQ multiplex PCR. In the table there are 50,000 or so clones, approximately 90% of which are singletons. The sequenced sample was CD4+ T cells from peripheral blood mononuclear cells, obtained before pregnancy. These receptors originate from a female donor with multiple sclerosis, enrolled in a pregnancy study.

The rearrangement joins TRBV5-4 to TRBJ2-2; D perhaps matches TRBD1 (5 bases). The CDR3 contains 16 residues. CDR1 and CDR2 (germline): SGHNT, YYREEE (reference sequence). Between the trimmed V and J ends, which lost 0 bases and 4 bases, there was a span of 13 bases. CDR3 protein: CASSLAVTESTGELFF. CDR3 in DNA: TGTGCCAGCAGCTTGGCCGTGACAGAAAGCACCGGGGAGCTGTTTTTT.

J is TRBJ1-1 and V is TRBV7-9, with D maybe TRBD1 (5 bases). The CDR3 has 14 amino acids. V lost 5 bases to trimming and J lost 4 bases, with 14 bases between them. Germline CDR1 SEHNR, CDR2 FQNEAQ (reference sequence). The CDR3 region is CASSPQPGGTEAFF. CDR3 in DNA: TGTGCCAGCAGCCCACAACCGGGGGGCACTGAAGCTTTCTTT.

V and J are TRBV4-1 and TRBJ2-2, with 7 bases that match TRBD2. Unmatched junction bases numbered 12, after V lost 7 bases and J lost 4 bases. Looked up from germline, CDR1 is MGHRA and CDR2 is YSYEKL. The CDR3 covers 16 residues. The CDR3 sequence is CASNSLRGSGTGELFF. CDR3 DNA sequence: TGCGCCAGCAACTCATTGCGGGGGAGCGGCACCGGGGAGCTGTTTTTT.

This chain links TRBV4-1 with TRBJ1-1; the D is unclear. V gave up 1 base and J gave up 5 bases, with 11 bases separating them. CDR3 length equals 14 residues. Germline V lookup: CDR1 MGHRA, CDR2 YSYEKL. In DNA form, the CDR3 reads TGCGCCAGCAGCCAAGTCGTCGGGGTGACTGAAGCTTTCTTT. Translation gives CASSQVVGVTEAFF.

V gene TRBV6-1 combines with J gene TRBJ2-1; maybe TRBD1 (6 bases). Germline V gene sequence: CDR1 MNHNS, CDR2 SASEGT. The CDR3 has 14 amino acids. Trimming took 7 bases from V and 0 from J, leaving 10 bases between them. CDR3 nucleotides: TGTGCCAGCATGAAAGGGGGCTCCTACAATGAGCAGTTCTTC. Its translation is CASMKGGSYNEQFF.

The rearrangement joins TRBV15 to TRBJ2-7; D perhaps matches TRBD1 (6 bases). Germline lookup yields CDR1 LNHNV and CDR2 YYDKDF (reference sequence). The CDR3 extends over 13 amino acids. V lost 0 bases and J 13 bases, leaving 16 bases between the germline ends. CDR3 amino acids: CATSRDFLGARYF. The CDR3 DNA is TGTGCCACCAGCAGAGATTTTTTGGGGGCGCGATACTTC.

CDR3 nucleotide sequence: TGTGCCAGCAGGGGGACAGCGAGCACAGATACGCAGTATTTT. Encoded protein: CASRGTASTDTQYF. The J gene is TRBJ2-3, the V gene TRBV25-1; 7 bases are shared with TRBD1. This CDR3 is 14 amino acids long. CDR1 MGHDK and CDR2 SYGVNS come from the germline V gene. Trimming at V came to 6 bases and at J to 0 bases, leaving 3 bases not matched to a gene.

The chain employs TRBV6-6 and TRBJ2-2; D perhaps matches TRBD1 (6 bases). The CDR3 contains 16 residues. Trimming removed 6 bases at V and 2 bases at J, with 16 bases between. Germline V gene sequence: CDR1 MNHNY, CDR2 SVGAGI (reference sequence). The CDR3 sequence: CASRSGTRINTGELFF. The CDR3, as DNA: TGTGCCAGCAGGTCCGGGACAAGGATAAACACCGGGGAGCTGTTTTTT.

This clone was counted once. J is TRBJ2-1 and V is TRBV29-1, with 7 bases that match TRBD2. J lost 6 bases, V lost 6 bases, and 11 bases had no gene match. There are 14 residues in the CDR3. In germline, CDR1 is SQVTM, CDR2 ANQGSEA. The DNA of the CDR3 is TGCAGCGTGGAAACTAGCGTTATAGTCAATGAGCAGTTCTTC. It is translated as CSVETSVIVNEQFF.

The DNA for the CDR3 is TGCGCCAGCAGCTTACAGGGGAGCTCTGGAAACACCATATATTTT. Translation: CASSLQGSSGNTIYF. The chain recombines TRBV5-1 with TRBJ1-3; 7 nucleotides agree with TRBD1. With V trimmed by 2 bases and J by 0 bases, 2 bases remained unmatched. The CDR3 contains 15 residues. Germline loops: CDR1 SGHRS, CDR2 YFSETQ.

The V and J genes are TRBV7-8 and TRBJ1-1, with a possible D match to TRBD1 (5 bases). Per germline, CDR1 SGHVS and CDR2 FQNEAQ. The CDR3 extends over 11 amino acids. V lost 2 bases and J lost 7, with 5 bases in between. The CDR3 nucleotides are TGTGCCAGCAGCTTACAGGGTGAAGCTTTCTTT. Translating it yields CASSLQGEAFF.

This chain uses TRBV27 with TRBJ2-7, with D perhaps matching TRBD2 (5 bases). This CDR3 comprises 13 residues. The germline gives CDR1 MNHEY, CDR2 SMNVEV (reference sequence). V lost 3 bases and J 4 bases, leaving 10 bases between the germline ends. CDR3 region: CASSFQRSYEQYF. The CDR3 DNA reads as TGTGCCAGCAGTTTCCAGCGGAGTTACGAGCAGTACTTC.

The chain has TRBV5-1 and TRBJ2-1; 12 bases are shared with TRBD2. Trimming took 3 bases from V and 7 from J; bases not matched to a gene: 17. This CDR3 is 19 amino acids long. The V gene's germline CDR1 is SGHRS and CDR2 YFSETQ. In DNA, the CDR3 is TGCGCCAGCAGCTCCAGGGGCGGACTAGCGGGACCAACAGGGAATGAGCAGTTCTTC. Its protein product is CASSSRGGLAGPTGNEQFF.